This T cell receptor beta chain was recovered during a study of blood T cells in healthy people across ages. Study-wide results and limits: A strong correlation was seen between TCR beta diversity and naive T cell percentage. Among T cells, TCR beta diversity per million cells dropped roughly linearly as age rose.

With respect to this clonotype: The antigen remains undetermined.

Next came a second PCR, run for about 6 to 12 cycles, which used a sample-barcoded 5' primer along with a J-beta primer mix. TCRdb reprocessed the 5' RACE reads via MiXCR and lists one record per CDR3 protein. Of over 950,000 distinct CDR3 sequences listed, 30% to 40% are singletons. This CDR3 is 16 amino acids long. Germline CDR1 reads MNHEY; CDR2 reads SVGAGI. Trimming removed 6 bases at V and 11 bases at J, with 28 bases between. Sequencing input: blood. V and J are TRBV6-5 and TRBJ2-5, with D perhaps TRBD1 (5 bases). The source is a man aged 18 to 30 in good health. Written as DNA, the CDR3 is TGTGCCAGCAGCCTCGGAGCAGGGAATCCCCTCAATGAGCAGTACTTC. Translating gives CASSLGAGNPLNEQYF.